The following is a T cell receptor beta chain sequence with its context. Antigen unknown. The CDR3 runs to 15 residues. V shed 6 bases and J shed 3 bases, with 15 bases lying between them. Germline V CDR1 and CDR2: MDHEN, SYDVKM. The repertoire was sequenced with immunoSEQ multiplex PCR; TCRdb's copy has only in-frame clones and lacks some. The data contain approximately 9,400 clones, over 75% of them singletons. This record comes from a study of graft-versus-host responses after intestinal transplantation. The overall study: The study gave all recipients anti-thymocyte globulin induction, then tacrolimus and steroids for 2 to 3 years. General study points: There were GvH clones found in recipient marrow, and some of them appeared first in ileum or blood. The presence of high graft-versus-host to host-versus-graft clonal ratios in allografts characterized patients with graft-donor T cell macrochimerism.

This TCR derives from a human patient who received an intestinal transplant, so some T cells may come from the graft donor. The chain uses TRBV28 and TRBJ1-5, with D uncertain. The source material was PBMCs, sampled about 240 days after intestinal transplant. As DNA, the CDR3 is TGTGCCAGCAGCTCCATTGAGGACTTCAATCAGCCCCAGCATTTT. Translated, it gives CASSSIEDFNQPQHF.